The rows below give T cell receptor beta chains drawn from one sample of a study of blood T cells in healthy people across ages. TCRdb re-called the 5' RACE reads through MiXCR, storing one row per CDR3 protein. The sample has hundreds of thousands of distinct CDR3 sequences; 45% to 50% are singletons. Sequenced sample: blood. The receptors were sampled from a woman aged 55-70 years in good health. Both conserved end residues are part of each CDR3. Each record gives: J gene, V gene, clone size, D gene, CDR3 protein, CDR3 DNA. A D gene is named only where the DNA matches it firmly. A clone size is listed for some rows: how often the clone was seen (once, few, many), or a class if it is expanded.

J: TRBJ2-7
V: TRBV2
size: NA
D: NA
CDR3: CASSMGVHEQYF
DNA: TGTGCCAGCAGTATGGGGGTCCACGAGCAGTACTTC

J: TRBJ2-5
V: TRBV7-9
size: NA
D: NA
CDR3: CASSVWRGDETQYF
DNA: TGTGCCAGCAGCGTATGGAGGGGCGATGAGACCCAGTACTTC

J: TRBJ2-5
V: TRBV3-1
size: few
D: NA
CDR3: CASSQVLDRQETQYF
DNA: TGTGCCAGCAGCCAAGTGCTGGACAGACAAGAGACCCAGTACTTC

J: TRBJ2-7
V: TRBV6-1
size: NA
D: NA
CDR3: CASTNGYYEQYF
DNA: TGTGCCAGCACCAACGGATACTACGAGCAGTACTTC

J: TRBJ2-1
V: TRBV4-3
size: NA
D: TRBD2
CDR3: CASSQDIRASGSHEQFF
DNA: TGCGCCAGCAGCCAAGATATCAGGGCTAGCGGGAGTCATGAGCAGTTCTTC

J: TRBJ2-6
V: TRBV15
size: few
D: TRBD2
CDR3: CATSRDGTSSGANVLTF
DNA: TGTGCCACCAGCAGAGATGGGACTAGCTCTGGGGCCAACGTCCTGACTTTT

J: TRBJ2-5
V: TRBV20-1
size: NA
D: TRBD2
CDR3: CSARDGTSGRPEQYF
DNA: TGCAGTGCTAGAGATGGGACTAGCGGGAGGCCAGAGCAGTACTTC

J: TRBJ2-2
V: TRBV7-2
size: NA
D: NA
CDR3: CASSLSSEKDGELFF
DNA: TGTGCCAGCAGCTTAAGTAGTGAGAAGGACGGGGAGCTGTTTTTT

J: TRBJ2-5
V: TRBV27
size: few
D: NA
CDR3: CASSPSPPTPQYF
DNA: TGTGCCAGCAGTCCTAGCCCCCCGACACCCCAGTACTTC

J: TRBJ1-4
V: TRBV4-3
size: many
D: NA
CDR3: CASSHYRQTSEKLFF
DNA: TGCGCCAGCAGCCATTACCGACAAACCAGCGAAAAACTGTTTTTT

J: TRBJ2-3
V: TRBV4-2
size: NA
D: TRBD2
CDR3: CASSQWTSGNTDTQYF
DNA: TGTGCCAGCAGCCAATGGACTAGCGGCAACACAGATACGCAGTATTTT

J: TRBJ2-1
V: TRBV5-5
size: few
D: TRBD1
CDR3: CASSGAPGQGEQFF
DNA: TGTGCCAGCAGCGGCGCCCCGGGACAGGGTGAGCAGTTCTTC

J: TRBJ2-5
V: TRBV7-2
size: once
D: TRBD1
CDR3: CASSLQNRGRVDEQYF
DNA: TGTGCCAGCAGCCTCCAAAACAGGGGGCGCGTAGATGAGCAGTACTTC

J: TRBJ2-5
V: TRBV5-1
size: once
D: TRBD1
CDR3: CASSVGQGAEETQYF
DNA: TGCGCCAGCAGCGTGGGACAGGGGGCTGAAGAGACCCAGTACTTC

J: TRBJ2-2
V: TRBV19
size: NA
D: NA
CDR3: CASSMTVNTGELFF
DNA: TGTGCCAGTAGTATGACAGTGAACACCGGGGAGCTGTTTTTT

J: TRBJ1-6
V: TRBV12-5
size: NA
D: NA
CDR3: CASGLRSTPGRQSSYNSPLHF
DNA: TGTGCTAGTGGTTTGCGTTCCACACCGGGACGGCAGAGCTCCTATAATTCACCCCTCCACTTT

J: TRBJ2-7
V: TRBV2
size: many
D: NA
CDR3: CASSDHRDHEQYF
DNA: TGTGCCAGCAGTGATCACAGGGACCACGAGCAGTACTTC

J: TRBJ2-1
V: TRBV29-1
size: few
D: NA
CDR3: CTGPAYNEQFF
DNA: TGCACGGGACCAGCCTACAATGAGCAGTTCTTC